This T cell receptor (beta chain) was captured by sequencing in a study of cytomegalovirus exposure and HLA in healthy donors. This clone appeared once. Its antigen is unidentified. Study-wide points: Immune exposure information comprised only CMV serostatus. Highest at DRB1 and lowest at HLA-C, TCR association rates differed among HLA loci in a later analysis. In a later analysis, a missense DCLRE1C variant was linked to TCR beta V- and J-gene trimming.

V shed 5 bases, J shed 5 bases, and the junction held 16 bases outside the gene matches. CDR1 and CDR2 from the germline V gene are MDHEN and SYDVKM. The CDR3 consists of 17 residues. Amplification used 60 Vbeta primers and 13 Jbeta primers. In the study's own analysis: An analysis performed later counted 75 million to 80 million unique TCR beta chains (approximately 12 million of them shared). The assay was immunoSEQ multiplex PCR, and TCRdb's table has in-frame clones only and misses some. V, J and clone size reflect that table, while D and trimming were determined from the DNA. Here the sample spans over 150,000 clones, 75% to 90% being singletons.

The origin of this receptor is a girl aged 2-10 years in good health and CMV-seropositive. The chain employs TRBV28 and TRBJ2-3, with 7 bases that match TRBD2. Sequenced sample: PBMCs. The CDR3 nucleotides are TGTGCCAGCAGTCCCAGGCGGGGCACGGGGGGAGGAGATACGCAGTATTTT. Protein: CASSPRRGTGGGDTQYF.